One and the same sample provided the 8 T cell receptor beta chains below, sequenced in a study of cytomegalovirus exposure and HLA in healthy donors. The PCR employed 60 Vbeta primers together with 13 Jbeta primers. TCRdb's table, derived via immunoSEQ multiplex PCR, lists solely in-frame clones and lacks some. Here the sample table reports 150,000 to 200,000 clones. Material: PBMCs. Receptors originate from a young man in good health and CMV-seronegative.

V usage is TRBV5-1 and J usage is TRBJ1-3; 11 nucleotides match TRBD1. The V gene end was trimmed by 4 bases and the J gene end by 4 bases; junction bases not matched to a gene: 4. The CDR3 spans 15 residues. Per germline, CDR1 SGHRS and CDR2 YFSETQ. The CDR3 region has the DNA TGCGCCAGCAGCGACGGGACAGGGGGAGGAAACACCATATATTTT. This encodes CASSDGTGGGNTIYF. The full variable domain, completed using reference TRBV5-1 and TRBJ1-3, is KAGVTQTPRYLIKTRGQQVTLSCSPISGHRSVSWYQQTPGQGLQFLFEYFSETQRNKGNFPGRFSGRQFSNSRSEMNVSTLELGDSALYLCASSDGTGGGNTIYFGEGSWLTVV.

The gene calls are TRBV18 and TRBJ2-7; 8 bases match TRBD2. Per the germline V gene, CDR1 is KGHSH and CDR2 is LQKENI. V was pared by 0 bases and J by 2 bases, with 3 bases of the junction left unmatched. CDR3 length: 15 amino acids. In DNA form, the CDR3 reads TGTGCCAGCTCACCACCTAGCGGGACCGCCTACGAGCAGTACTTC. Translated, it gives CASSPPSGTAYEQYF.

The J gene is TRBJ1-3, the V gene TRBV10-3, with TRBD1 matching 11 bases. Per germline, CDR1 ENHRY and CDR2 SYGVKD. The V and J ends lost 11 bases and 4 bases, in that order; junction bases with no gene match: 7. The CDR3 extends over 14 amino acids. CDR3 region: CASRTGGSGNTIYF. The DNA for the CDR3 is TGTGCCTCAAGGACAGGGGGCTCCGGAAACACCATATATTTT.

This chain links TRBV14 with TRBJ2-7, with 11 bases fitting TRBD2. V was pared by 2 bases and J by 2 bases, with 11 bases of the junction left unmatched. CDR3 length: 18 residues. CDR1 and CDR2 (germline): SGHDN, FVKESK. The chain's CDR3 is CASSQMGTSGFTTYEQYF. The DNA for the CDR3 is TGTGCCAGCAGCCAAATGGGGACTAGCGGATTTACCACCTACGAGCAGTACTTC.

Points on this clone: The same CDR3 can be traced to other DNA sequences in this sample. This chain joins TRBV6-5 and TRBJ2-7, with D perhaps matching TRBD2 (5 bases). CDR1 and CDR2 (germline): MNHEY, SVGAGI. Trimming took 0 bases from V and 2 from J, leaving 14 bases between them. The CDR3 loop spans 16 amino acids. CDR3 loop: CASSYSYPGFPYEQYF. CDR3 sequence (DNA): TGTGCCAGCAGTTACTCGTATCCGGGGTTCCCCTACGAGCAGTACTTC.

The V call is TRBV11-2, the J call TRBJ1-3, with 7 bases fitting TRBD1. The ends lost 3 bases at V and 0 bases at J; junction bases unmatched: 2. The CDR3 runs 15 residues. The germline V gene has CDR1 SGHAT and CDR2 FQNNGV. The CDR3: CASSFQGVSGNTIYF. The CDR3 DNA sequence: TGTGCCAGCAGCTTCCAGGGGGTCTCTGGAAACACCATATATTTT.

The chain carries TRBV7-9 and TRBJ2-7, with 14 bases lining up with TRBD2. V was clipped by 5 bases and J by 0 bases; unmatched bases: 9. Germline V gene data show CDR1 as SEHNR and CDR2 as FQNEAQ (reference sequence). The CDR3 is made up of 18 amino acids. The CDR3 region is CASSVGLAGGSSSYEQYF. The DNA for the CDR3 is TGTGCCAGCAGCGTCGGACTAGCGGGGGGATCCAGCTCCTACGAGCAGTACTTC.

V usage is TRBV7-8 and J usage is TRBJ2-1; TRBD2 agrees at 11 bases. The junction had 10 bases not matched to a gene; V was cut back by 5 bases and J by 7 bases. Germline V gene data show CDR1 as SGHVS and CDR2 as FQNEAQ. The CDR3 is 16 amino acids. The CDR3 DNA reads TGTGCCAGCAGCCTTAGACTAGCGGGATGGTATAATGAGCAGTTCTTC. Protein: CASSLRLAGWYNEQFF.